The TCR beta chain described here comes from a study of blood T cell repertoires in COVID-19. For the study at large: Collection of acute and convalescent COVID-19 samples took place in the United States, Italy and Spain. The cDNA or gDNA used as material had been derived from T cells, B-cell-depleted T cells, or PBMCs.

During active infection, Seattle patients enrolled and were then monitored through disease. Original data processing: Estimation of nucleated cell counts was performed using reference gene primer amplification. This table comes from immunoSEQ multiplex PCR, and its TCRdb copy is limited to in-frame clones, with some not included. V, J and clone size are those of that table, while D and trimming were read from the DNA. The table has some 180,000 clones, around four fifths seen once. V lost 8 bases to trimming and J lost 2 bases, with 13 bases between them. Per germline, CDR1 LNHDA and CDR2 SQIVND (reference sequence). The CDR3 loop spans 14 amino acids.

The material sequenced was peripheral blood. The genes are TRBV19 and TRBJ1-3, with a weak D call TRBD1 (5 bases). This TCR derives from a woman aged 40-49 years with COVID-19, enrolled during active disease. The DNA of the CDR3 is TGTGCCAGTGTGAGGAAGGGGACTGGAAACACCATATATTTT. It is translated as CASVRKGTGNTIYF.